The T cell receptor beta chain described here comes from a study of neurological immune-mediated disorders. TCRdb used MiXCR to reprocess the 5' RACE reads, holding one entry per CDR3 protein. Of roughly 47,000 distinct CDR3 sequences in the sample, around 4.3% were seen once. In germline, CDR1 is DFQATT, CDR2 SNEGSKA (reference sequence). After removal of 0 bases from V and 5 bases from J, the junction contained 9 bases not matched to a gene. This CDR3 is 15 amino acids long. This clonotype was detected ten times or more. The TCR comes from an older woman with multiple sclerosis. Material: PBMCs. V usage is TRBV20-1 and J usage is TRBJ2-5, with 7 bases lining up with TRBD2. The CDR3 reads CSARDTGGSRETQYF. In DNA form, the CDR3 reads TGCAGTGCTAGAGATACCGGCGGGAGCAGGGAGACCCAGTACTTC.